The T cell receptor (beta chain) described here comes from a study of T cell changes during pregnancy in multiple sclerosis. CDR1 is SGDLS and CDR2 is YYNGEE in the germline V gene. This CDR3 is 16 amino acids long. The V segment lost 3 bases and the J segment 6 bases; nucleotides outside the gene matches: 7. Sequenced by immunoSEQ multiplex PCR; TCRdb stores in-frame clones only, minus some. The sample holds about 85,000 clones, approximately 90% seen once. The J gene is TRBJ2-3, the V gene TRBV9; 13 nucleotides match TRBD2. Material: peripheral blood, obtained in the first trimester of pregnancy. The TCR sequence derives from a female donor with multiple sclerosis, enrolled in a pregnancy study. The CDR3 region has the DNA TGTGCCAGCAGCGCGGGACTAGCGGGAAATTCCGATACGCAGTATTTT. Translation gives CASSAGLAGNSDTQYF.